The sequence of this T cell receptor (beta chain) was determined in a study of technical replicates of blood from a few donors. CDR3 length: 16 residues. Germline CDR1 reads MGHRA; CDR2 reads YSYEKL. V lost 3 bases and J lost 3; bases outside the gene matches: 9. Libraries were prepared by immunoSEQ multiplex PCR; TCRdb keeps only in-frame clonotypes and omits some of them. Among about 59,000 clones listed, over 85% were seen once. V usage is TRBV4-1 and J usage is TRBJ2-7; the match to TRBD1 covers 9 bases. Sequencing used PBMCs. The receptor was isolated from a human donor in good health. Some clones in this sample may be carry-over from other donors' samples. CDR3 nucleotide sequence: TGCGCCAGCAGCCAGCTACCGGGACAGGGTGTCTACGAGCAGTACTTC. Protein product: CASSQLPGQGVYEQYF.